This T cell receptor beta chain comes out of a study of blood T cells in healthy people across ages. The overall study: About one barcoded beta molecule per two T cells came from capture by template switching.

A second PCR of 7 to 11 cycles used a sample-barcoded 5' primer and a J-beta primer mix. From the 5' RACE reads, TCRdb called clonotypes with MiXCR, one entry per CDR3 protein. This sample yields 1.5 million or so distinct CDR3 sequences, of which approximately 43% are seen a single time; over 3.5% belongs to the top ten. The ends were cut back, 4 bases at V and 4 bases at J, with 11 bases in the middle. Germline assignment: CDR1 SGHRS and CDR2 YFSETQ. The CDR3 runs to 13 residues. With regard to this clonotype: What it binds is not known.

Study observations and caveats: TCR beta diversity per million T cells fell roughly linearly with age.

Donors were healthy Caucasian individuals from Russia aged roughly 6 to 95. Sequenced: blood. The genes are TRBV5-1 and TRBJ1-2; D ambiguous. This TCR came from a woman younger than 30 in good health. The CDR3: CASSVEARYGYTF. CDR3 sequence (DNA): TGCGCCAGCAGCGTGGAGGCCCGCTATGGCTACACCTTC.